A single sample gave rise to the 21 T cell receptor beta chains below, sequenced in a study of shared clonotypes between healthy human individuals. Profiling relied on immunoSEQ multiplex PCR, and the TCRdb table lists in-frame clones only, not all of them. The sample lists roughly 1,500,000 clones, 95% to 99% occurring once. The material sequenced was naive CD4+ T cells sorted from blood. Sample subset: CD45RA+ positively selected. All receptors derive from a man in his thirties or forties in good health.

V and J are TRBV29-1 and TRBJ2-5; no definite D call. Trimming removed 5 bases at V and 5 bases at J, with 9 bases between. CDR1 and CDR2 from the germline V gene are SQVTM and ANQGSEA. This CDR3 region has 11 residues. The CDR3 is CSVRVHETQYF. CDR3 nucleotides: TGCAGCGTTAGGGTGCATGAGACCCAGTACTTC.

Note on this clone: The sample contains more than one DNA sequence encoding this CDR3. The chain combines TRBV28 with TRBJ1-1; D uncertain. The V end was cut by 7 bases, the J end by 1 base, with 4 bases between. The CDR3 runs to 11 residues. Germline CDR1 and CDR2: MDHEN and SYDVKM. The CDR3 loop reads CASIGNTEAFF. The CDR3 nucleotides are TGTGCCAGCATAGGGAACACTGAAGCTTTCTTT.

The chain links TRBV10-3 to TRBJ1-4; D is perhaps TRBD1 (5 bases). V was cut by 3 bases and J by 7 bases, with 15 bases left in between. Germline V lookup: CDR1 ENHRY, CDR2 SYGVKD. This CDR3 spans 15 amino acids. This CDR3 reads CAISDWRDEAEKLFF. The DNA of the CDR3 is TGTGCCATCAGTGATTGGAGGGACGAGGCTGAAAAACTGTTTTTT.

CDR3: CASTRGSRTDTQYF. The CDR3 bases are TGTGCCAGCACCCGGGGGAGCCGCACAGATACGCAGTATTTT. V is TRBV9 and J is TRBJ2-3, with a tentative D call TRBD2 (6 bases). The CDR3 loop spans 14 amino acids. Germline V gives CDR1 SGDLS, CDR2 YYNGEE. Trimming left V 6 bases short and J 1 base short, with 12 bases between.

The chain uses TRBV28 and TRBJ2-7, with unresolved D. The CDR3 spans 14 residues. Germline values: CDR1 MDHEN, CDR2 SYDVKM. Deletions cut 3 bases from V and 3 bases from J, with 12 bases between. The CDR3 reads CASSFSLGVYEQYF. Here the CDR3 DNA reads TGTGCCAGCAGTTTCAGTCTAGGCGTCTACGAGCAGTACTTC. The variable domain in full, with the rest retrieved from reference TRBV28 and TRBJ2-7, is DVKVTQSSRYLVKRTGEKVFLECVQDMDHENMFWYRQDPGLGLRLIYFSYDVKMKEKGDIPEGYSVSREKKERFSLILESASTNQTSMYLCASSFSLGVYEQYFGPGTRLTVT.

CDR3 amino acids: CASGQANTIYF. The DNA of the CDR3 is TGTGCCAGCGGCCAGGCAAACACCATATATTTT. The V call is TRBV18, the J call TRBJ1-3; D ambiguous. CDR1 is KGHSH, CDR2 LQKENI, per germline. The CDR3 runs to 11 residues. Trimming shortened V by 8 bases and J by 6 bases, and 8 bases separated the two germline ends.

This clone was found once. The V call is TRBV10-1, the J call TRBJ2-1, with D perhaps TRBD2 (5 bases). This CDR3 is built from 13 residues. V lost 2 bases to trimming and J lost 10 bases, with 12 bases between them. Germline V gene lookup returns CDR1 WNHNN and CDR2 SYGVQD (reference sequence). In DNA, the CDR3 is TGCGCCAGCAGTGAGGGACTGTCCCTAGAGCAGTTCTTC. It is translated as CASSEGLSLEQFF.

The chain uses TRBV6-5 and TRBJ2-7, with D tentatively TRBD1 (5 bases). Germline V gene lookup returns CDR1 MNHEY and CDR2 SVGAGI. CDR3 size: 13 residues. V lost 7 bases and J 1 base, leaving 11 bases between the germline ends. The CDR3 spells CASKKTVSYEQYF. The CDR3 DNA sequence: TGTGCCAGCAAAAAGACAGTATCCTACGAGCAGTACTTC.

The chain links TRBV29-1 to TRBJ2-4, with D possibly called TRBD1 or TRBD2 (6 bases each). V lost 7 bases, J lost 8 bases, and 18 bases lay in between. Germline values: CDR1 SQVTM, CDR2 ANQGSEA. The CDR3 spans 13 residues. CDR3 sequence (DNA): TGCAGCGGAGGGGGGCTTTCCAACGACATTCAGTACTTC. Its translation: CSGGGLSNDIQYF.

Regarding this clone: The sample has other DNA sequences that encode this CDR3 too. The chain employs TRBV5-1 and TRBJ2-7, with 10 bases that match TRBD2. Trimming cost V 2 bases and J 7 bases; bases outside gene matches: 3. Germline CDR1 and CDR2: SGHRS and YFSETQ. The CDR3 has 13 residues. CDR3 protein: CASSLAGGREQYF. The CDR3, as DNA: TGCGCCAGCAGCTTAGCGGGAGGGCGGGAGCAGTACTTC.

CDR3 sequence: CASSPGTSPAWGTQYF. DNA of the CDR3: TGTGCCAGCAGCCCGGGGACTAGCCCTGCCTGGGGTACGCAGTATTTT. The J gene is TRBJ2-3, the V gene TRBV5-5; 9 nucleotides align to TRBD2. The CDR3 contains 16 residues. Germline CDR1 is SGHKS and CDR2 is YYEKEE (reference sequence). The trim removed 4 bases at V and 8 bases at J, leaving 14 bases unmatched.

The chain recombines TRBV5-1 with TRBJ2-5; 8 nucleotides agree with TRBD2. CDR1 and CDR2 from the germline V gene are SGHRS and YFSETQ. This CDR3 has 17 amino acids. V dropped 2 bases and J dropped 1; count of bases not matched to a gene: 10. This CDR3 reads CASSFGAGVRLQETQYF. DNA for the CDR3: TGCGCCAGCAGCTTTGGAGCGGGAGTAAGGCTCCAAGAGACCCAGTACTTC.

The rearrangement joins TRBV6-5 to TRBJ1-1; perhaps TRBD1 as D (6 bases). The length of the CDR3 is 16 residues. The V and J ends lost 4 bases and 1 base respectively, with 16 bases between them. Germline V CDR1 and CDR2: MNHEY, SVGAGI. The CDR3 is CASSLLSAGANTEAFF. For the CDR3, the DNA is TGTGCCAGCAGTTTGCTTTCGGCAGGGGCGAACACTGAAGCTTTCTTT.

The chain carries TRBV5-6 and TRBJ2-1, with D perhaps matching TRBD2 (6 bases). Germline CDR1 reads SGHDT; CDR2 reads YYEEEE. Trimming left V 4 bases short and J 6 bases short, with 20 bases between. The CDR3 has 16 amino acids. CDR3 coding DNA: TGTGCCAGCAGCGGGGGACTTCCGGGGTGGACCAATGAGCAGTTCTTC. Protein sequence: CASSGGLPGWTNEQFF.

The chain links TRBV15 to TRBJ2-5; the D is unclear. From germline, CDR1 is LNHNV and CDR2 YYDKDF (reference sequence). Trimming took 4 bases from V and 1 from J, leaving 16 bases between them. The CDR3 extends over 16 amino acids. CDR3 sequence reads: CATSTGKGNLQETQYF. CDR3 nucleotides: TGTGCCACCAGCACTGGTAAAGGGAACCTCCAAGAGACCCAGTACTTC.

On this clone: Additional DNA sequences in this sample encode the identical CDR3. The chain combines TRBV5-1 with TRBJ2-5, with D maybe TRBD1 (6 bases). The CDR3 sequence is 14 residues long. Trimming removed 0 bases at V and 5 bases at J, with 11 bases between. Germline assignment: CDR1 SGHRS and CDR2 YFSETQ. The CDR3 nucleotides read TGCGCCAGCAGCTTGGCTGGGGGCGGGGAGACCCAGTACTTC. Amino acids: CASSLAGGGETQYF.

The chain has TRBV4-3 and TRBJ2-2; no clear D. V lost 2 bases and J 1 base, leaving 8 bases between the germline ends. The germline V gene has CDR1 LGHNA and CDR2 YSLEER. CDR3 size: 15 residues. DNA for the CDR3: TGCGCCAGCAGCCAACTGGTTAGGAACACCGGGGAGCTGTTTTTT. Amino acids: CASSQLVRNTGELFF.

CDR3 sequence: CASSLSAQPQHF. CDR3 nucleotide sequence: TGTGCCAGCAGTTTATCAGCCCAGCCCCAGCATTTT. The rearrangement joins TRBV28 to TRBJ1-5; unclear D gene. This CDR3 has 12 amino acids. V lost 1 base and J lost 7, with 5 bases in between. Per the germline V gene, CDR1 is MDHEN and CDR2 is SYDVKM.

The chain employs TRBV7-9 and TRBJ2-1, with 14 positions matching TRBD2. From germline, CDR1 is SEHNR and CDR2 FQNEAQ (reference sequence). CDR3 size: 17 residues. Germline trimming cut 1 base from V and 8 bases from J; bases unmatched to any gene: 7. CDR3 residues: CASSLEGGLAGVDEQFF. In DNA, the CDR3 is TGTGCCAGCAGCTTAGAGGGGGGACTAGCGGGAGTCGATGAGCAGTTCTTC.

This chain joins TRBV5-6 and TRBJ2-3, with 8 bases fitting TRBD1. Germline CDR1 reads SGHDT; CDR2 reads YYEEEE. V lost 4 bases, J lost 3 bases, and 7 bases stayed unmatched. This CDR3 contains 15 residues. CDR3 nucleotides: TGTGCCAGCAGCGGCAGGGGGCGCGGTACAGATACGCAGTATTTT. It translates to CASSGRGRGTDTQYF. The full variable domain, its missing parts supplied by reference TRBV5-6 and TRBJ2-3, is DAGVTQSPTHLIKTRGQQVTLRCSPKSGHDTVSWYQQALGQGPQFIFQYYEEEERQRGNFPDRFSGHQFPNYSSELNVNALLLGDSALYLCASSGRGRGTDTQYFGPGTRLTVL.

This chain links TRBV28 with TRBJ2-7; 10 nucleotides match TRBD2. This CDR3 is 14 amino acids long. Germline loops: CDR1 MDHEN, CDR2 SYDVKM. The V gene end was trimmed by 6 bases and the J gene end by 3 bases; junction bases not matched to a gene: 5. CDR3 residues: CASRGLAEIYEQYF. In DNA, the CDR3 is TGTGCCAGCAGAGGACTAGCGGAGATCTACGAGCAGTACTTC.